This T cell receptor beta chain was retrieved from a study of shared clonotypes between healthy human individuals. Study-wide points: Sampling involved blood alone; tissue repertoires likely differ.

Germline values: CDR1 SGDLS, CDR2 YYNGEE. V dropped 4 bases and J dropped 2; count of bases not matched to a gene: 4. The CDR3 spans 14 residues. Libraries were prepared by immunoSEQ multiplex PCR; TCRdb keeps only in-frame clonotypes and omits some of them. This table holds a few million clones, about 92% found once. Details on this clone: The antigen is undetermined.

The TCR originated in a man aged 18 to 30 in good health. This chain uses TRBV9 with TRBJ2-7; 9 nucleotides agree with TRBD1. The sequenced material came from naive CD4+ T cells sorted from blood. Subset given: CD45RA+ positively selected. In nucleotides, the CDR3 is TGTGCCAGCAGCAGGGGGACAGGGCCCTACGAGCAGTACTTC. Its protein is CASSRGTGPYEQYF.